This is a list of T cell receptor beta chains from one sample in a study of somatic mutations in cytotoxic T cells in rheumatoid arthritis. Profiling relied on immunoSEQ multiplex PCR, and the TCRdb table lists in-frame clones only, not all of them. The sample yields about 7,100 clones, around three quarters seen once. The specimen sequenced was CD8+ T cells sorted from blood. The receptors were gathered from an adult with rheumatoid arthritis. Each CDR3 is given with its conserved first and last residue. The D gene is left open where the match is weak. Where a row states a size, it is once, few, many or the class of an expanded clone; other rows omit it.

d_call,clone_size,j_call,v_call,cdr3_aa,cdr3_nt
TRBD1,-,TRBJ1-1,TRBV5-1,CASSSGQGGRAEAFF,TGCGCCAGCAGCTCCGGACAGGGGGGTAGAGCTGAAGCTTTCTTT
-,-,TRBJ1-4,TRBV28,CASSLAGEKLFF,TGTGCCAGCAGTTTAGCCGGGGAAAAACTGTTTTTT
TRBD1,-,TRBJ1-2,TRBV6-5,CASSRQGRSYGYTF,TGTGCCAGCAGCCGACAGGGGAGGAGCTATGGCTACACCTTC
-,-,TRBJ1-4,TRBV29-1,CSVKPPGRADEKLFF,TGCAGCGTGAAGCCCCCGGGTCGGGCCGACGAAAAACTGTTTTTT
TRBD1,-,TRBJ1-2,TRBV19,CASKRGLGYGYTF,TGTGCCAGTAAAAGGGGGCTGGGCTATGGCTACACCTTC
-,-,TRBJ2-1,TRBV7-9,CASSSEGGLFF,TGTGCCAGCAGCTCAGAGGGGGGTCTGTTCTTC
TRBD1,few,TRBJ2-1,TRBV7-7,CASSTRQGNEQFF,TGTGCTAGCAGCACCCGACAGGGCAATGAGCAGTTCTTC
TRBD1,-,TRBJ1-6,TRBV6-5,CASSPDRFSTPLHF,TGTGCCAGCAGTCCGGACAGGTTTAGTACACCCCTCCACTTT
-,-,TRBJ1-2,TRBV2,CASSEMPARAANYGYTF,TGTGCCAGCAGTGAAATGCCAGCCCGGGCAGCGAACTATGGCTACACCTTC
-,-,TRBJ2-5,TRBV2,CASRRQVQETQYF,TGTGCCAGCAGGCGACAGGTCCAAGAGACCCAGTACTTC
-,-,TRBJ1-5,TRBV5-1,CASSLGEGTVQPQHF,TGCGCCAGCAGCTTGGGAGAGGGTACGGTTCAGCCCCAGCATTTT
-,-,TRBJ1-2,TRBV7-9,CASSSGGLNYGYTF,TGTGCCAGCAGCTCTGGAGGCCTAAACTATGGCTACACCTTC
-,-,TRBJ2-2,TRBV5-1,CASAKWVVNTGELFF,TGCGCCAGCGCCAAATGGGTTGTCAACACCGGGGAGCTGTTTTTT
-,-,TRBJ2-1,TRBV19,CASSIGPGPSTDNEQFF,TGTGCCAGTAGTATAGGCCCGGGACCCTCCACGGACAATGAGCAGTTCTTC
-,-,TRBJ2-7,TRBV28,CASGGDTSYEQYF,TGTGCCAGCGGTGGGGACACCTCCTACGAGCAGTACTTC
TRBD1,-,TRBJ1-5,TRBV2,CASSENPRDRTNQPQHF,TGTGCCAGCAGTGAAAACCCAAGGGACAGGACAAACCAGCCCCAGCATTTT
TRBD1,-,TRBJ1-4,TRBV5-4,CASSSFLATGPEKLFF,TGTGCCAGCAGCTCTTTTCTGGCGACAGGGCCCGAAAAACTGTTTTTT
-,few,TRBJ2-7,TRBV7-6,CASSLGAGNVYEQYF,TGTGCCAGCAGCTTAGGCGCAGGGAATGTTTACGAGCAGTACTTC
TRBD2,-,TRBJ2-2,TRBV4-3,CASSRVLAGQTGELFF,TGCGCCAGCAGCCGCGTACTAGCGGGGCAAACCGGGGAGCTGTTTTTT
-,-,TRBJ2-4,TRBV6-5,CASRSRTVAKNIQYF,TGTGCCAGCAGGAGCCGGACGGTAGCCAAAAACATTCAGTACTTC
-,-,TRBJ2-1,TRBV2,CASSGRVEGEQFF,TGTGCCAGCAGTGGCAGGGTGGAGGGTGAGCAGTTCTTC
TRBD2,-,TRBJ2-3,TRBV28,CASSYLMGGGATDTQYF,TGTGCCAGCAGTTATCTCATGGGCGGGGGGGCCACAGATACGCAGTATTTT
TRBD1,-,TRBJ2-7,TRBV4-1,CASSQERQGLYEQYF,TGCGCCAGCAGCCAAGAACGACAGGGGCTCTACGAGCAGTACTTC
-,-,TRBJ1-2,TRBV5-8,CASSDGGEYGYTF,TGTGCCAGCTCGGACGGAGGGGAGTATGGCTACACCTTC
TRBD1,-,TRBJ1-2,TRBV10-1,CASSGHLTGRDGYTF,TGCGCCAGCAGTGGGCACCTGACAGGGAGAGACGGCTACACCTTC
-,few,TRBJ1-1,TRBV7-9,CASREKDTEAFF,TGTGCCAGTCGAGAAAAGGACACTGAAGCTTTCTTT
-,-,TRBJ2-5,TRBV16,CASSQSIAGEETQYF,TGTGCCAGCAGCCAATCGATAGCAGGCGAAGAGACCCAGTACTTC
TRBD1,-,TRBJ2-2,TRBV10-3,CAIRAGTGNTGELFF,TGTGCCATCAGGGCCGGGACAGGGAACACCGGGGAGCTGTTTTTT